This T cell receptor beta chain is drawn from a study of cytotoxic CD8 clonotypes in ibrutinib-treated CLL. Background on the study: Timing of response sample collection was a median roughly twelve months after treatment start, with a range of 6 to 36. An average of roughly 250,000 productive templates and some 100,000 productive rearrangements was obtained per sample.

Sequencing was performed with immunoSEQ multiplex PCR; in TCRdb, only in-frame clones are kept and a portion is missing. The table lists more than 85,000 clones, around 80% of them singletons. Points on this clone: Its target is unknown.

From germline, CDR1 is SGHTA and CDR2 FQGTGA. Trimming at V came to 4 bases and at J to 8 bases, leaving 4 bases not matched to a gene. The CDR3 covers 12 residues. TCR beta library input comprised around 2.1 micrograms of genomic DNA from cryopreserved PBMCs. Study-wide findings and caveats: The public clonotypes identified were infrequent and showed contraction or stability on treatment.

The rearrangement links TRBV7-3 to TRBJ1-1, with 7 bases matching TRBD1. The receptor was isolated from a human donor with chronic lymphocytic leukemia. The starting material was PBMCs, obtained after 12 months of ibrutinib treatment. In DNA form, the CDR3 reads TGTGCCAGCAGCTCCCAGGGACAGGAAGCTTTCTTT. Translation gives CASSSQGQEAFF. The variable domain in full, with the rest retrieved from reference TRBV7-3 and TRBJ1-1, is GAGVSQTPSNKVTEKGKYVELRCDPISGHTALYWYRQSLGQGPEFLIYFQGTGAADDSGLPNDRFFAVRPEGSVSTLKIQRTERGDSAVYLCASSSQGQEAFFGQGTRLTVV.